The 5 T cell receptor beta chains in this list originate from one sample, sequenced in a study of control samples from healthy donors and cancer patients. Assay: immunoSEQ multiplex PCR; the TCRdb copy retains only in-frame clones and omits some. The sample shows 63,000 or so clones, roughly nine tenths of them seen only once. The sequenced sample was PBMCs. The receptors stem from a man aged 55 to 69 with colorectal cancer.

The rearrangement links TRBV6-5 to TRBJ1-5; D unresolved. This CDR3 region has 15 residues. Germline V gene data show CDR1 as MNHEY and CDR2 as SVGAGI. Between the trimmed V and J ends, which lost 7 bases and 0 bases, there was a span of 13 bases. The CDR3 loop reads CASKRGIDSNQPQHF. In DNA, the CDR3 is TGTGCCAGCAAAAGAGGCATCGATAGCAATCAGCCCCAGCATTTT.

This clone was seen more than once but under ten times. The chain combines TRBV7-2 with TRBJ2-5, with a possible D match to TRBD1 (5 bases). The CDR3 has 13 amino acids. The V gene's germline CDR1 is SGHTA and CDR2 FQGNSA. Trimming took 1 base from V and 3 from J, leaving 6 bases between them. CDR3 coding DNA: TGTGCCAGCAGCTTAGGACAGAAAGAGACCCAGTACTTC. Translating it yields CASSLGQKETQYF.

V usage is TRBV5-5 and J usage is TRBJ1-5, with 7 bases aligning to TRBD1. The CDR3 is 15 amino acids. V lost 4 bases to trimming and J lost 7 bases; unmatched junction nucleotides: 11. The germline gives CDR1 SGHKS, CDR2 YYEKEE (reference sequence). The CDR3 nucleotides are TGTGCCAGCAGCCCAACGACAGGGTTGGGACAGCCCCAGCATTTT. Translation: CASSPTTGLGQPQHF.

As DNA, the CDR3 is TGTGCCACCAGCAGAGATTTCCCGGGCTATGGCTACACCTTC. Protein: CATSRDFPGYGYTF. The chain employs TRBV15 and TRBJ1-2, with D unclear. Germline loops: CDR1 LNHNV, CDR2 YYDKDF (reference sequence). The CDR3 length is 14 residues. V shed 0 bases and J shed 4 bases, with 9 bases lying between them.

The table lists this clone with a count of one. The CDR3 DNA is TGTGCCAGCTCACCCTACAGAGTGTGGACCTCGAGCTCCTACAATGAGCAGTTCTTC. As protein: CASSPYRVWTSSSYNEQFF. J is TRBJ2-1 and V is TRBV18; D not resolved. Germline values: CDR1 KGHSH, CDR2 LQKENI. The CDR3 is made up of 19 amino acids. V lost 3 bases, J lost 0 bases, and 21 bases lay in between. Full variable domain (missing parts from reference TRBV18 and TRBJ2-1): NAGVMQNPRHLVRRRGQEARLRCSPMKGHSHVYWYRQLPEEGLKFMVYLQKENIIDESGMPKERFSAEFPKEGPSILRIQQVVRGDSAAYFCASSPYRVWTSSSYNEQFFGPGTRLTVL.